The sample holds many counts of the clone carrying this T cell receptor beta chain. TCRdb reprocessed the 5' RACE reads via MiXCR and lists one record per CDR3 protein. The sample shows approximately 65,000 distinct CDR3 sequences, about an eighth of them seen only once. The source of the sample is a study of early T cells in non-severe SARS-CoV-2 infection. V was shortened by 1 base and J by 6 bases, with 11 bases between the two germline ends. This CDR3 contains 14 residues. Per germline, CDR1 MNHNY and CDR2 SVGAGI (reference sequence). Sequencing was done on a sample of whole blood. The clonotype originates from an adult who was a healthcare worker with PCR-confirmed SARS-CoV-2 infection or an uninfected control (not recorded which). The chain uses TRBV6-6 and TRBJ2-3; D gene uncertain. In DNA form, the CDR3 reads TGTGCCAGCAGTTACTTCACCGTAGGGGATACGCAGTATTTT. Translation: CASSYFTVGDTQYF.